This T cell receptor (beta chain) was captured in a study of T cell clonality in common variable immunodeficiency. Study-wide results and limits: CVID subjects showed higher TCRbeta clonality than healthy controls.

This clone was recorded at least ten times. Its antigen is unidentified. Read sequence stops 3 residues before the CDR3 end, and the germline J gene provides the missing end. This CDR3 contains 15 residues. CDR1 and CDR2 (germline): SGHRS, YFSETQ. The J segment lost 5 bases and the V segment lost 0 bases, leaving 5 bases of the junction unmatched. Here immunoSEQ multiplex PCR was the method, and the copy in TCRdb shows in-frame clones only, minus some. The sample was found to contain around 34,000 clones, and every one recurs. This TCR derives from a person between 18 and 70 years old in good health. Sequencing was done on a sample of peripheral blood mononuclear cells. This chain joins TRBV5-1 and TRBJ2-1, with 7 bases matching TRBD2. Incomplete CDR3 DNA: TGCGCCAGCAGCTTGGGGGCTAGCGGACACAATGAG. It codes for CASSLGASGHNE. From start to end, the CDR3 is CASSLGASGHNEQFF.